The 18 T cell receptor beta chains reported below all come from one sample, sequenced in a study of monozygotic twins with inflammatory bowel disease. TCRdb reprocessed the 5' RACE reads and stores each CDR3 protein as one record, lacking DNA. Listed are some 100,000 distinct CDR3 sequences; about an eighth falls within the top ten. The sequenced sample consisted of blood. The receptors were sampled from a human donor with ulcerative colitis or Crohn's disease, or a healthy co-twin of an affected twin (not recorded which).

The V call is TRBV19, the J call TRBJ1-5; the D call of TRBD1 rests on TCRdb alone, since no DNA is present to check it. There are 15 residues in the CDR3. Germline V lookup: CDR1 LNHDA, CDR2 SQIVND (reference sequence). The CDR3 loop is CASNQDRESNQPQHF.

This chain joins TRBV5-1 and TRBJ2-7. The CDR3 covers 13 residues. Germline loops: CDR1 SGHRS, CDR2 YFSETQ. The CDR3 sequence: CASSLGIIYEQYF.

The V and J genes are TRBV14 and TRBJ2-1; TCRdb selects TRBD2, and the lack of DNA leaves this call unchecked. Germline CDR1 is SGHDN and CDR2 is FVKESK. The CDR3 has 16 residues. The CDR3 reads CASSRWTSGSDNEQFF.

The V gene is TRBV7-3, the J gene TRBJ2-1; there is no DNA to check the TCRdb D call of TRBD2. Germline-derived CDR1 and CDR2 are SGHTA and FQGTGA. The CDR3 has 18 residues. CDR3 protein: CASSSRTSGGISSNEQFF.

The V gene is TRBV7-9, the J gene TRBJ1-4. Germline V gives CDR1 SEHNR, CDR2 FQNEAQ (reference sequence). This CDR3 contains 11 residues. CDR3: CASSEREKLFF.

This chain uses TRBV13 with TRBJ1-1; TCRdb lists TRBD1, though no DNA is available to test this call. Germline lookup yields CDR1 PRHDT and CDR2 FYEKMQ (reference sequence). The CDR3 loop spans 15 amino acids. The CDR3 loop is CASSLGRGRNTEAFF.

The chain is built from TRBV4-2 and TRBJ2-1; TCRdb selects TRBD2, and the lack of DNA leaves this call unchecked. The CDR3 has 14 amino acids. The germline V gene encodes CDR1 LGHNA and CDR2 YNFKEQ. CDR3 protein: CASSQDLYGSEQFF.

This sequence joins TRBV10-3 and TRBJ2-3. The CDR3 is made up of 12 amino acids. Germline CDR1 reads ENHRY; CDR2 reads SYGVKD. The CDR3 sequence is CAISESRTTQYF.

The V gene is TRBV7-2, the J gene TRBJ2-2. This CDR3 is built from 14 residues. CDR1 SGHTA and CDR2 FQGNSA come from the germline V gene. The CDR3: CASSLANDGGELFF.

The chain uses TRBV12-3 or TRBV12-4 and TRBJ2-7; TCRdb designates TRBD1, a call that cannot be tested without DNA. This CDR3 has 15 amino acids. The CDR3 reads CASSPGQGDTYEQYF.

The gene calls are TRBV5-1 and TRBJ1-2; TCRdb names TRBD1, which stays unverified in the absence of DNA. This CDR3 contains 12 residues. CDR1 is SGHRS, CDR2 YFSETQ, per germline. Here the CDR3 reads CASKQGDYGYTF.

The J gene is TRBJ1-2, the V gene TRBV5-5; TCRdb gives TRBD1 as the D gene, but with no DNA this cannot be confirmed. Germline values: CDR1 SGHKS, CDR2 YYEKEE (reference sequence). This CDR3 has 14 amino acids. CDR3 sequence: CASSLSQDLYGYTF.

This sequence joins TRBV6-1 and TRBJ2-5. CDR1 MNHNS and CDR2 SASEGT come from the germline V gene. This CDR3 is built from 14 residues. The CDR3 reads CASSEFRLEETQYF.

The chain has TRBV2 and TRBJ2-1; TCRdb names TRBD2, which stays unverified in the absence of DNA. This CDR3 has 14 residues. Germline loops: CDR1 SNHLY, CDR2 FYNNEI. The CDR3 spells CASSWTSGGGLQFF.

This chain uses TRBV19 with TRBJ1-5; no DNA is available, so the TRBD1 call from TCRdb remains unchecked. Germline values: CDR1 LNHDA, CDR2 SQIVND (reference sequence). The CDR3 has 16 residues. CDR3 sequence: CASSRRQGVGNQPQHF.

V is TRBV28 and J is TRBJ2-5; TCRdb calls TRBD1, which cannot be checked without DNA. The germline V gene encodes CDR1 MDHEN and CDR2 SYDVKM. The CDR3 has 14 residues. The CDR3 sequence is CASSLLGGQETQYF.

The CDR3 loop reads CSARRQGYGYTF. The chain employs TRBV20-1 and TRBJ1-2; TCRdb calls TRBD1, which cannot be checked without DNA. The CDR3 contains 12 residues. Germline V gene data show CDR1 as DFQATT and CDR2 as SNEGSKA (reference sequence).

The chain carries TRBV5-1 and TRBJ2-5. The germline V gene encodes CDR1 SGHRS and CDR2 YFSETQ. The CDR3 is 11 amino acids. Here the CDR3 reads CASSQKETQYF.